Below are 16 T cell receptor beta chains sequenced from a single sample in a study of CD8+CD57+ T cells in acquired aplastic anemia. TCR beta VDJ and CDR3 profiling used genomic DNA as template. TCRdb used MiXCR to reprocess the reads, holding one entry per CDR3 protein. The sample includes 100,000 to 150,000 distinct CDR3 sequences, approximately 41% seen only once; the top ten take under 3%. Patients picked for sequencing had shown CD8+CD57+ cell expansion detected by flow cytometry. The specimen sequenced was sorted CD4+, CD8+, or CD8+CD57+ T cells (not recorded which) from PBMCs. The receptors were sampled from a human donor with aplastic anemia.

Concerning this clonotype itself: This may stem from a read error, because a much larger clone lies one nucleotide away. V usage is TRBV5-6 and J usage is TRBJ1-1; weak D call: TRBD1 (6 bases). The CDR3 loop spans 15 amino acids. Germline CDR1 SGHDT, CDR2 YYEEEE. In nucleotides, the CDR3 is TGTGCCCGCAGCCCACGTCGGACAGTGAACACTGAAGCTTTCTTT. This encodes CARSPRRTVNTEAFF.

Regarding this clonotype: A read error may be the cause here, since a much bigger clone is one base away. The chain uses TRBV6-1 and TRBJ1-2; 10 bases line up with TRBD1. Per germline, CDR1 MNHNS and CDR2 SASEGT. This CDR3 has 16 residues. The CDR3: CASKGGQGYGDYGYAF. The CDR3, as DNA: TGTGCCAGCAAAGGGGGACAGGGGTATGGGGACTATGGCTACGCCTTC.

Many counts were recorded for this clonotype. A much larger clone differs from this one at a single base, so this may be a read error. V usage is TRBV28 and J usage is TRBJ2-1; no clear D. CDR1 MDHEN and CDR2 SYDVKM come from the germline V gene. The CDR3 extends over 11 amino acids. V dropped 1 base and J dropped 5 bases, with 0 bases sitting between them. CDR3 DNA: TGTGCCAGCAGTTTATACAATGAGCAGTTCTTC. This encodes CASSLYNEQFF.

This chain uses TRBV24-1 with TRBJ2-5; D gene unclear. The V gene's germline CDR1 is KGHDR and CDR2 SFDVKD. There are 15 residues in the CDR3. Trimming took 3 bases from V and 2 from J, leaving 12 bases between them. CDR3: CATSDKGTPQETQYF. As DNA, the CDR3 is TGTGCCACCAGTGATAAAGGAACCCCACAAGAGACCCAGTACTTC.

In this sample, this clonotype turned up a few times. The CDR3 is CSALHRGQFTGELFF. Here the CDR3 DNA reads TGCAGTGCTCTTCACAGGGGGCAGTTCACCGGGGAGCTGTTTTTT. The rearrangement links TRBV20-1 to TRBJ2-2, with TRBD1 matching over 9 bases. This CDR3 is 15 amino acids long. V was pared by 5 bases and J by 4 bases, with 8 bases of the junction left unmatched. In germline, CDR1 is DFQATT, CDR2 SNEGSKA (reference sequence).

The genes are TRBV10-3 and TRBJ1-2; possible D gene TRBD1, 5 bases. This CDR3 has 13 residues. Germline V CDR1 and CDR2: ENHRY, SYGVKD. The V gene lost 4 bases and the J gene lost 6 bases, with 12 bases spanning the gap. DNA of the CDR3: TGTGCCATCAGTGTAGGGGCAGGGAATGGCTACACCTTC. Translation gives CAISVGAGNGYTF.

This clonotype was recorded only once. This sequence may be a read error, since a much larger clone differs from it by one base. The CDR3 DNA is TGCGCCAGCAGCCAAGCAGTCGCGCGGGCGACCCAGTACTTC. Translating gives CASSQAVARATQYF. The chain recombines TRBV2 with TRBJ2-5; D might be TRBD2 (5 bases). From germline, CDR1 is SNHLY and CDR2 FYNNEI. This CDR3 region has 14 residues.

Concerning this clonotype: A much bigger clone sits one base away, suggesting this may be a read error. V usage is TRBV7-6 and J usage is TRBJ2-7; no reliable D call. The V end was cut by 7 bases, the J end by 0 bases, with 13 bases between. Germline assignment: CDR1 SGHVS and CDR2 FNYEAQ. This CDR3 comprises 14 residues. CDR3 in amino acids: CASIPGPSSYEQYV. The CDR3 DNA reads TGTGCCAGCATCCCCGGGCCAAGCTCCTACGAGCAGTACGTC.

This clonotype occurred a few times. The chain carries TRBV6-5 and TRBJ1-1, with D possibly being TRBD1 (6 bases). V lost 11 bases and J lost 11, with 18 bases in between. Germline values: CDR1 MNHEY, CDR2 SVGAGI. This CDR3 contains 11 residues. CDR3 sequence (DNA): TGTGCCGTCAGCTATGGAAGGGGGGCTTTCTTT. It is translated as CAVSYGRGAFF.

Points on this clonotype: This is likely a read error, given that the CDR3 carries no conserved phenylalanine or tryptophan at its end. The DNA is omitted, as the CDR3 cannot be located on it reliably, and the CDR3 follows TCRdb's listing. V and J are TRBV2 and TRBJ1-5; the DNA was not used to check the table's D call, TRBD1. With termini counted, the CDR3 has 13 amino acids. In germline, CDR1 is SNHLY, CDR2 FYNNEI. The chain's CDR3 is CASRPGGTQPQRI.

This clonotype appeared many times. The chain joins TRBV9 to TRBJ1-2; the D gene is possibly TRBD1 (5 bases). Germline CDR1 is SGDLS and CDR2 is YYNGEE. Trimming shortened V by 0 bases and J by 6 bases, and 15 bases separated the two germline ends. This CDR3 contains 15 residues. CDR3 protein: CASSVEPGMGNGYTF. CDR3 nucleotides: TGTGCCAGCAGCGTAGAGCCAGGGATGGGAAATGGCTACACCTTC.

In its sample, this clonotype was seen many times. The chain couples TRBV6-1 to TRBJ1-6; 9 bases map to TRBD1. The CDR3 spans 14 residues. The V gene end was trimmed by 6 bases and the J gene end by 8 bases; junction bases not matched to a gene: 5. Germline V gene sequence: CDR1 MNHNS, CDR2 SASEGT. Here the CDR3 DNA reads TGTGCCAGCAGCCCCGGGACAGGGTATTCACCCCTCCACTTT. It specifies CASSPGTGYSPLHF.

This clonotype was recorded many times. This chain links TRBV5-1 with TRBJ2-6; D possibly corresponds to TRBD1 (5 bases). V was clipped by 1 base and J by 3 bases, with 8 bases between them. This CDR3 comprises 15 residues. Per germline, CDR1 SGHRS and CDR2 YFSETQ. DNA for the CDR3: TGCGCCAGCAGCTTGTCAGGGAATGGGGCCAACGTCCTGACTTTC. Translated: CASSLSGNGANVLTF.

The rearrangement links TRBV10-3 to TRBJ1-2; D possibly corresponds to TRBD1 (6 bases). Trimming removed 2 bases at V and 2 bases at J, with 9 bases between. The CDR3 contains 14 residues. Germline V lookup: CDR1 ENHRY, CDR2 SYGVKD. The CDR3 here is CAISEPDSNYGYTF. In DNA, the CDR3 is TGTGCCATCAGTGAGCCGGACAGCAACTATGGCTACACCTTC.

Points on this clonotype: Without the conserved terminal phenylalanine or tryptophan, this CDR3 likely stems from a read error. This sequence joins TRBV20-1 and TRBJ1-3; D is possibly TRBD1 (6 bases). This CDR3 comprises 15 residues. The ends were cut back, 4 bases at V and 0 bases at J, with 13 bases in the middle. The germline CDR1 and CDR2 sequences are DFQATT and SNEGSKA (reference sequence). CDR3 sequence: CSAKRQANSGNTIYL. The CDR3 region has the DNA TGCAGTGCTAAGCGACAGGCTAACTCTGGAAACACCATATATCTT.

For this clonotype: This may be a read error: a much more frequent sequence differs by one nucleotide. This sequence joins TRBV19 and TRBJ2-1; TRBD2 aligns across 11 bases. CDR1 and CDR2 from the germline V gene are LNHDA and SQIVND (reference sequence). The CDR3 totals 15 residues. CDR3 coding DNA: TGTGCCAGTAGTGGAACTAGCGGGGGAGTGGGTGAGCAGCTCTTC. Translating it yields CASSGTSGGVGEQLF. Complete variable domain (other parts from reference TRBV19 and TRBJ2-1): DGGITQSPKYLFRKEGQNVTLSCEQNLNHDAMYWYRQDPGQGLRLIYYSQIVNDFQKGDIAEGYSVSREKKESFPLTVTSAQKNPTAFYLCASSGTSGGVGEQLFGPGTRLTVL.